This TCR beta chain was observed in a study of T cell responses to AZD1222 COVID-19 vaccine. Some clones are missing from TCRdb's copy, which holds only in-frame ones; the method was immunoSEQ multiplex PCR. This repertoire shows around 100,000 clones, about nine tenths found once; its top ten account for 35% to 50%. With regard to this clone: What it binds is unknown.

Study observations and caveats: White British ancestry dominated among donors, who included more females, and clonal diversity was possibly underestimated.

The receptor was derived from an adult in good health. This specimen was peripheral blood, taken on day 0 of AZD1222 vaccination.

The CDR3 DNA is TGTGCCACCGCCAAGGGGAATAACTATGGCTACACCTTC. It translates to CATAKGNNYGYTF. This sequence joins TRBV15 and TRBJ1-2; D is possibly TRBD1 (5 bases). The CDR3 has 13 residues. The germline V gene has CDR1 LNHNV and CDR2 YYDKDF (reference sequence). V was cut by 8 bases and J by 1 base, with 11 bases left in between.